This is a list of T cell receptor beta chains from one sample in a study of blood T cell repertoires in COVID-19. TCRdb's copy holds only in-frame clones and misses some; the assay was immunoSEQ multiplex PCR. This table holds fewer than 40,000 clones, over 65% found once. What was sequenced was peripheral blood. The receptors were gathered from a man aged 60 to 69 with active COVID-19. The CDR3 runs from the conserved cysteine through the conserved F or W. D genes are given only for firm matches. Expanded clones get a size class; other rows say once, few or many, or leave the size out.

len	d_gene	v_gene	j_gene	abundance	CDR3nt	CDR3aa
14	TRBD2	TRBV7-9	TRBJ2-5	once	TGTGCCAGCAGCTGGACTAGCGGGGAAGAGACCCAGTACTTC	CASSWTSGEETQYF
10	-	TRBV12-5	TRBJ2-1	-	TGTGTTGGGCGTCTCAATGAGCAGTTCTTC	CVGRLNEQFF
15	TRBD1	TRBV7-9	TRBJ2-7	-	TGTGCCAGCAGCCGGGGACAGGGGGACTCCTACGAGCAGTACTTC	CASSRGQGDSYEQYF
16	-	TRBV4-3	TRBJ1-5	-	TGCGCCAGCAGCCAGGAAATAACGAGTCAGGGTCAGCCCCAGCATTTT	CASSQEITSQGQPQHF
15	TRBD1	TRBV9	TRBJ2-7	once	TGTGCCAGCAGCGCCGGCTCAGGGGGCTTCTACGAGCAGTACTTC	CASSAGSGGFYEQYF
13	TRBD1	TRBV24-1	TRBJ2-7	-	TGTGCCACCGCCCGGACAGGGGGTGCCGAGCAGTACTTC	CATARTGGAEQYF
14	-	TRBV5-1	TRBJ1-2	few	TGCGCCAGCAGCTATTCAGGGACTAACTATGGCTACACCTTC	CASSYSGTNYGYTF
14	-	TRBV19	TRBJ1-2	-	TGTGCCAGTAATACCCCAGGGCTAAACTATGGCTACACCTTC	CASNTPGLNYGYTF
13	-	TRBV6-5	TRBJ1-1	-	TGTGCCAGCACTTGGGCAGGGGCGGATGAAGCTTTCTTT	CASTWAGADEAFF
14	-	TRBV5-4	TRBJ1-2	few	TGTGCCAGCAGCTTGGAAGCAGGGAACTATGGCTACACCTTC	CASSLEAGNYGYTF
15	-	TRBV7-9	TRBJ2-7	few	TGTGCCAGCAGCTTAGCGACGGCCAGGGGAAACGAGCAGTACTTC	CASSLATARGNEQYF
14	-	TRBV6-2/TRBV6-3	TRBJ1-1	-	TGTGCCAGCAGTTACCAGGAAGTAGGCACTGAAGCTTTCTTT	CASSYQEVGTEAFF
14	TRBD1	TRBV5-4	TRBJ1-1	-	TGTGCCAGCAGCCCGGACAGGTTCGACACTGAAGCTTTCTTT	CASSPDRFDTEAFF
15	TRBD2	TRBV6-2/TRBV6-3	TRBJ2-1	-	TGTGCCAGCAGTTACTCGGGACTAGCGGGAGGTGAGCAGTTCTTC	CASSYSGLAGGEQFF
14	TRBD1	TRBV6-5	TRBJ1-3	-	TGTGCCACAAGCCCAGGACAGGGAAGACACACCATATATTTT	CATSPGQGRHTIYF
15	-	TRBV19	TRBJ2-2	-	TGTGCCAGTAGTTCACAGGGGTTTAGCGGCGGGGAGCTGTTTTTT	CASSSQGFSGGELFF
15	-	TRBV9	TRBJ2-7	-	TGTGCCAGCAGCGGTACCACGGCCCGGGGAAGCGAGCAGTACTTC	CASSGTTARGSEQYF
14	-	TRBV7-2	TRBJ2-3	-	TGTGCCAGCAGCTTATCACTAAGCACAGATACGCAGTATTTT	CASSLSLSTDTQYF
15	-	TRBV5-1	TRBJ1-2	-	TGCGCCAGCAGCTTTCTTGGGGAGTATAACTATGGCTACACCTTC	CASSFLGEYNYGYTF
16	TRBD2	TRBV19	TRBJ2-5	-	TGTGCCAGTAGTATAGATGGAGGCTGGGGGGGGGAGACCCAGTACTTC	CASSIDGGWGGETQYF
11	-	TRBV12-3/TRBV12-4	TRBJ1-2	-	TGTGCCAGCAGTGCTAGCTATGGCTACACCTTC	CASSASYGYTF
14	-	TRBV11-2	TRBJ2-7	-	TGTGCCAGCAGCTTAGGGATTAGCGGCTACGAGCAGTACTTC	CASSLGISGYEQYF
13	-	TRBV19	TRBJ1-2	-	TGTGCCAGTAGTTTGTCGACAGCCTATGGCTACACCTTC	CASSLSTAYGYTF
15	-	TRBV5-4	TRBJ1-3	-	TGTGCCAGCAGCTTGGCAGGGATCTCTGGAAACACCATATATTTT	CASSLAGISGNTIYF
17	-	TRBV5-5	TRBJ2-3	-	TGTGCCAGCCCTTCTCAGCGGCTGGGTTGGAGTTCAGATACGCAGTATTTT	CASPSQRLGWSSDTQYF
14	-	TRBV14	TRBJ2-7	-	TGTGCCAGCAGCTATTGGACAGTACCCTACGAGCAGTACTTC	CASSYWTVPYEQYF
15	TRBD1	TRBV7-6	TRBJ1-6	-	TGTGCCAGCAGCGCCTCCGGGACAGGGAATTCACCCCTCCACTTT	CASSASGTGNSPLHF
15	TRBD1	TRBV6-5	TRBJ1-2	-	TGTGCCGGCCCCCCTCGACAGGGCCGACACTATGGCTACACCTTC	CAGPPRQGRHYGYTF
13	-	TRBV7-9	TRBJ1-5	-	TGTGCCAGCAGCCCCGGTGGAGGTCAGCCCCAGCATTTT	CASSPGGGQPQHF
16	-	TRBV4-1	TRBJ1-1	-	TGCGCCAGCAGCCAAGGTTACGGCGCGGAGGGCACTGAAGCTTTCTTT	CASSQGYGAEGTEAFF
14	TRBD1	TRBV24-1	TRBJ1-5	-	TGTGCCACCAGTGAGACAGGGGGCGCTCAGCCCCAGCATTTT	CATSETGGAQPQHF
15	-	TRBV2	TRBJ1-2	-	TGTGCCAGCAGTGCAAAGGGGCCTTTCAAGCATGGCTACACCTTC	CASSAKGPFKHGYTF
15	-	TRBV4-1	TRBJ2-1	-	TGCGCCAGCAGCCAAGAAGGTAGCGGTTACAATGAGCAGTTCTTC	CASSQEGSGYNEQFF
15	-	TRBV28	TRBJ2-1	-	TGTGCCAGCCTCTCCTTAGCGGATTCCTACAATGAGCAGTTCTTC	CASLSLADSYNEQFF
16	-	TRBV10-3	TRBJ2-3	-	TGTGCCATCAGTTCCCGGGCCAGCGGAAACACAGATACGCAGTATTTT	CAISSRASGNTDTQYF
14	-	TRBV4-1	TRBJ1-2	-	TGCGCCAGCAGTAAAAACTACCGAAACTATGGCTACACCTTC	CASSKNYRNYGYTF